The 5 T cell receptor beta chains reported below all come from one sample, sequenced in a study of blood T cell repertoires in COVID-19. Generated by immunoSEQ multiplex PCR, the TCRdb table keeps only in-frame clones and is missing some. The data show roughly 380,000 clones, about nine tenths seen once. Sequenced sample: peripheral blood. The origin of the receptors is a woman between 35 and 50 years old with COVID-19, enrolled during active disease.

The V gene is TRBV3-1 (or the pseudogene TRBV3-2), the J gene TRBJ2-5; 10 bases fit TRBD2. V gave up 3 bases and J gave up 2 bases; unmatched junction bases: 9. The CDR3 totals 17 residues. CDR1 is LGHDT and CDR2 is YNNKEL in the germline V gene (reference sequence). The CDR3 DNA follows: TGTGCCAGCAGCCAGGGAACTCTAGCGGGGGTTCAAGAGACCCAGTACTTC. Its translation: CASSQGTLAGVQETQYF.

The rearrangement links TRBV21-1 to TRBJ1-3; whether TRBD1, the table's D call, matches the DNA was not checked. TRBV21-1 is a known pseudogene. This CDR3 region has 18 residues. In DNA form, the CDR3 reads TGTGCCAGCAGCAAAGCGCGAATCCTCAGGGGGCCCGGAAACACCATATATTTT. It is translated as CASSKARILRGPGNTIYF.

The chain couples TRBV28 to TRBJ1-1, with D possibly matching TRBD1 (6 bases). The CDR3 totals 11 residues. The V and J ends lost 9 bases and 9 bases respectively, with 14 bases between them. Germline CDR1 MDHEN, CDR2 SYDVKM. The CDR3 is CASTGQQKAFF. The CDR3 DNA sequence: TGTGCCAGTACAGGGCAGCAGAAAGCTTTCTTT.

The chain links TRBV28 to TRBJ1-5, with TRBD1 matching over 8 bases. This CDR3 contains 16 residues. After removal of 5 bases from V and 1 base from J, the junction contained 7 bases not matched to a gene. Germline values: CDR1 MDHEN, CDR2 SYDVKM. For the CDR3, the DNA is TGTGCCAGCAGTCTTCCCAGGGGGCCCAGCAATCAGCCCCAGCATTTT. Protein: CASSLPRGPSNQPQHF.

This chain connects TRBV21-1 to TRBJ1-5. TRBV21-1 is a known pseudogene. The CDR3 has 18 amino acids. The CDR3 here is CASSVVGGKVRSNQPQHF. The DNA for the CDR3 is TGTGCCAGCAGCGTAGTTGGGGGGAAGGTTCGTAGCAATCAGCCCCAGCATTTT.